This T cell receptor beta chain stems from a study of cytomegalovirus exposure and HLA in healthy donors. The wider study: Later analysis reported that the approximately 130 validation repertoires shared the platform of the 500 to 850 first-cohort repertoires. Study outcomes and limitations: In vitro experiments confirmed that three CMV-associated chains were specific for CMV antigens. Most TCR sequences were rare, but some public TCRs occurred in many donors. In the 130 or so validation repertoires, about 94% of cluster scores exceeded 0, per a later analysis.

Turning to this clone: Its target is not known.

The repertoire was sequenced with immunoSEQ multiplex PCR; TCRdb's copy has only in-frame clones and lacks some. The sample has roughly 330,000 clones, approximately 86% seen once. Germline V gives CDR1 GTSNPN, CDR2 SVGIG (reference sequence). V gave up 4 bases and J gave up 0 bases, with 16 bases separating them. This CDR3 contains 15 residues. The gene calls are TRBV30 and TRBJ2-7, with D possibly TRBD1 on 7 matching bases. The material sequenced was PBMCs. The sequence was obtained from a woman in her twenties or thirties in good health and CMV-seropositive. The CDR3 is CAWILNRGGSYEQYF. As DNA, the CDR3 is TGTGCCTGGATTCTGAACAGGGGAGGCTCCTACGAGCAGTACTTC.